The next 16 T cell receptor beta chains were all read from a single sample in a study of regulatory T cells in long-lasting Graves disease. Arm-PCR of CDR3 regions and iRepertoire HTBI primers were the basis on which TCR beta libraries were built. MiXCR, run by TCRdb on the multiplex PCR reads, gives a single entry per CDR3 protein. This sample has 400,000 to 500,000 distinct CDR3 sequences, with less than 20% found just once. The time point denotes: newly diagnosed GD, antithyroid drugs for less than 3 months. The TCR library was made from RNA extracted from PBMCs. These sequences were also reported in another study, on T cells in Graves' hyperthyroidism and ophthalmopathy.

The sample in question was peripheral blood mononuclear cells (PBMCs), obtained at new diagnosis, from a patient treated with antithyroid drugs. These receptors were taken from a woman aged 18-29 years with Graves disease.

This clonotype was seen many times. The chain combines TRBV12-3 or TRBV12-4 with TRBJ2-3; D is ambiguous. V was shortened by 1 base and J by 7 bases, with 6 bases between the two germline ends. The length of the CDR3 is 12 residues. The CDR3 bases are TGTGCCAGCAGTTTAGACGATTATACGCAGTATTTT. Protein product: CASSLDDYTQYF.

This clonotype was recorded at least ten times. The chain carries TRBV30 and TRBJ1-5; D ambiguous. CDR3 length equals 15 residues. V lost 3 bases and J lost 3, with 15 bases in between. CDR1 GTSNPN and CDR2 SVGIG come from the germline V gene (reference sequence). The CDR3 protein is CAWSMGSLLNQPQHF. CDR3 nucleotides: TGTGCCTGGAGCATGGGGTCCCTCCTCAATCAGCCCCAGCATTTT.

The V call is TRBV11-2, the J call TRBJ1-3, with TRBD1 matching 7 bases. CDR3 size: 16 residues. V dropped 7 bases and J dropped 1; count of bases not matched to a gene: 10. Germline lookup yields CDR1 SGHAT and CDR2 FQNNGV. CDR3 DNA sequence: TGTGCCAGCAACTCCCAACACAGGGGATCTGGAAACACCATATATTTT. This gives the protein CASNSQHRGSGNTIYF.

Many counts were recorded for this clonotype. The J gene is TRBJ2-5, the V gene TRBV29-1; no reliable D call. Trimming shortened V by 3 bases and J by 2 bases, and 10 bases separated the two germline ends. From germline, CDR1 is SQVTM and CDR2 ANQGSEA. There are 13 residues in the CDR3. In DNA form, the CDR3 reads TGCAGCGTTGACCGAGCTCTACAAGAGACCCAGTACTTC. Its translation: CSVDRALQETQYF.

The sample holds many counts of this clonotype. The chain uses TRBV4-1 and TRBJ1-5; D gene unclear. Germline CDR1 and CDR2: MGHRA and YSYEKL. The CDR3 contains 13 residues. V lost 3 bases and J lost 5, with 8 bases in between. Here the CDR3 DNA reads TGCGCCAGCAGCCAGGTCACGGATCAGCCCCAGCATTTT. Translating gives CASSQVTDQPQHF.

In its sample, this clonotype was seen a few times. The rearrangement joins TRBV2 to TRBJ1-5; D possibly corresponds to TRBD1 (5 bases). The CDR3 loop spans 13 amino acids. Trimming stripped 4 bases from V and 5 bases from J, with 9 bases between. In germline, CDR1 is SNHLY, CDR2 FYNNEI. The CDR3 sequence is CASSGQFYQPQHF. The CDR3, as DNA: TGTGCCAGCAGTGGACAGTTTTATCAGCCCCAGCATTTT.

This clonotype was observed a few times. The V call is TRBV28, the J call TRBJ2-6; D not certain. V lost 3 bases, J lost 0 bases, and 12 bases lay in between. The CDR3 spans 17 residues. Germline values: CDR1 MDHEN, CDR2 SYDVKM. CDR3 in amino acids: CASSFRSFGSGANVLTF. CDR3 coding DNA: TGTGCCAGCAGTTTCAGGTCCTTTGGCTCTGGGGCCAACGTCCTGACTTTC.

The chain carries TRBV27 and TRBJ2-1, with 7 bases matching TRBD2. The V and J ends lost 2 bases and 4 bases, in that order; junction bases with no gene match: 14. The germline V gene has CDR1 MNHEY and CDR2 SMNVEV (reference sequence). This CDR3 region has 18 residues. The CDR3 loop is CASSLMVGAGVGYNEQFF. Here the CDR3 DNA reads TGTGCCAGCAGTTTAATGGTTGGGGCGGGAGTGGGTTACAATGAGCAGTTCTTC.

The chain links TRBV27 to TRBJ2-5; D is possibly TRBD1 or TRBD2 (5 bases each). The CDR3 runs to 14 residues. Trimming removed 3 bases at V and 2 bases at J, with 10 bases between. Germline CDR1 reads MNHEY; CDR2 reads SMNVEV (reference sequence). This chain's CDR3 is CASSFQGVQETQYF. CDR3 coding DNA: TGTGCCAGCAGTTTTCAGGGAGTTCAAGAGACCCAGTACTTC.

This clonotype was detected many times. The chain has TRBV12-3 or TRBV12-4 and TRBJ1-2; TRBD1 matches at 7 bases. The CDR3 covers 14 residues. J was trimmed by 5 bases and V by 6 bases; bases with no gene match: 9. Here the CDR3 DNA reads TGTGCCAGCAGAACGCCGGGACAGCGATATGGCTACACCTTC. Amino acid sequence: CASRTPGQRYGYTF.

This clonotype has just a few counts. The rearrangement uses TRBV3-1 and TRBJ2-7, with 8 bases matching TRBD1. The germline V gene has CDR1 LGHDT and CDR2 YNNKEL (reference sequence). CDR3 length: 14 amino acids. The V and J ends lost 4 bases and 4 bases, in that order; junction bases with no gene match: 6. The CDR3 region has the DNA TGTGCCAGCAGCCTATATGGACAGGGTTACGAGCAGTACTTC. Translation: CASSLYGQGYEQYF.

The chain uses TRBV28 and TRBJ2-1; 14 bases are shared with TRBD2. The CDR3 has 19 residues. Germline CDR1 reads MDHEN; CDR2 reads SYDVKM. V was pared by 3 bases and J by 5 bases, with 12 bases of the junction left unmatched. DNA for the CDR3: TGTGCCAGCAGTTTTCCGGGACTAGCGGGAGAGGGGTCCCACAATGAGCAGTTCTTC. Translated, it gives CASSFPGLAGEGSHNEQFF. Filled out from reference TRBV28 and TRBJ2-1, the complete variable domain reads DVKVTQSSRYLVKRTGEKVFLECVQDMDHENMFWYRQDPGLGLRLIYFSYDVKMKEKGDIPEGYSVSREKKERFSLILESASTNQTSMYLCASSFPGLAGEGSHNEQFFGPGTRLTVL.

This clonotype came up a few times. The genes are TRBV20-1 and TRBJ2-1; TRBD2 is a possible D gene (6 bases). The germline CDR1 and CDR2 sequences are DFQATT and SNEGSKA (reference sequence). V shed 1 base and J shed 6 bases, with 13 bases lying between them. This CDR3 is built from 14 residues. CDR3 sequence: CSARVLAETNEQFF. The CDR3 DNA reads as TGCAGTGCTAGAGTTTTAGCGGAGACCAATGAGCAGTTCTTC.

CDR3 amino acids: CASSSTGAGYGYTF. The CDR3 coding sequence is TGTGCCAGCAGCTCGACAGGGGCGGGATATGGCTACACCTTC. The rearrangement links TRBV11-1 to TRBJ1-2, with TRBD1 matching 8 bases. Unmatched junction bases numbered 6, after V lost 4 bases and J lost 5 bases. Germline-derived CDR1 and CDR2 are SGHAT and FQDESV (reference sequence). The CDR3 totals 14 residues.

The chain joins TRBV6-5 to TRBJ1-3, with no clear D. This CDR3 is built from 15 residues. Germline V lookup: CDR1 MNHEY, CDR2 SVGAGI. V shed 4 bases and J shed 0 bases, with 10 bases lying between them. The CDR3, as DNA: TGTGCCAGCAGTTCCACAGCTCACTCTGGAAACACCATATATTTT. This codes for CASSSTAHSGNTIYF.

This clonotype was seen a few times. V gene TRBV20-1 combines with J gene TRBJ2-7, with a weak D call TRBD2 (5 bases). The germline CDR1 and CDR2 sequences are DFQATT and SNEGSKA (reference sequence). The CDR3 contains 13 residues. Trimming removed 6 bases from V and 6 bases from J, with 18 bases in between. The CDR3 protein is CSATLPASSEQYF. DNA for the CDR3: TGCAGTGCAACGCTACCAGCTAGCTCCGAGCAGTACTTC.